The 22 T cell receptor beta chains below were found in one sample sequenced in a study of T cells after yellow fever vaccination. Each CDR3 protein is one row after TCRdb ran MiXCR on the 5' RACE reads. Of approximately 510,000 distinct CDR3 sequences listed, roughly a fifth are singletons. Sequencing used PBMCs, obtained around 3 weeks after the first yellow fever vaccination. The origin of the receptors is a man aged 18-30 years who received the YFV17D yellow fever vaccine.

This clonotype turned up a few times. The V and J genes are TRBV29-1 and TRBJ1-3; D gene ambiguous. V was pared by 2 bases and J by 1 base, with 9 bases between. Germline V gene lookup returns CDR1 SQVTM and CDR2 ANQGSEA. The CDR3 is made up of 14 amino acids. The CDR3 sequence: CSVETGTSGNTIYF. Here the CDR3 DNA reads TGCAGCGTTGAAACGGGAACATCTGGAAACACCATATATTTT.

This chain links TRBV4-1 with TRBJ2-7; no reliable D call. The CDR3 is 14 residues long. V lost 4 bases and J lost 0, with 10 bases in between. Germline CDR1 reads MGHRA; CDR2 reads YSYEKL. The CDR3 nucleotides read TGCGCCAGCAGCCCGTCTGCTAGCTCCTACGAGCAGTACTTC. Translating it yields CASSPSASSYEQYF.

This chain uses TRBV16 with TRBJ1-2; D ambiguous. Per germline, CDR1 KGHSY and CDR2 FQNENV. CDR3 size: 12 residues. Deletions cut 0 bases from V and 5 bases from J, with 4 bases between. The CDR3 nucleotides read TGTGCCAGCAGCCAATCTGGGTATGGCTACACCTTC. This codes for CASSQSGYGYTF.

The chain joins TRBV13 to TRBJ1-1; D is undetermined. Trimming cost V 6 bases and J 4 bases, with 9 bases left between them. The CDR3 consists of 12 residues. CDR1 and CDR2 (germline): PRHDT, FYEKMQ (reference sequence). The CDR3 DNA reads TGTGCCAGCAGGTTCTTGGCCACTGAAGCTTTCTTT. Translation: CASRFLATEAFF.

This clonotype was seen many times. CDR3 sequence reads: CASRDSGGADTQYF. As DNA, the CDR3 is TGTGCCAGCAGAGATAGCGGGGGCGCAGATACGCAGTATTTT. The chain carries TRBV12-3 or TRBV12-4 and TRBJ2-3, with TRBD2 matching over 9 bases. The CDR3 runs 14 residues. V was pared by 6 bases and J by 4 bases, with 5 bases of the junction left unmatched.

The rearrangement uses TRBV6-2 or TRBV6-3 and TRBJ2-1; D is undetermined. V lost 4 bases to trimming and J lost 8 bases, with 6 bases between them. This CDR3 contains 11 residues. The V gene's germline CDR1 is MNHEY and CDR2 SVGEGT. CDR3 sequence (DNA): TGTGCCAGCAGTTTCGCACATGAGCAGTTCTTC. It encodes CASSFAHEQFF.

The rearrangement links TRBV5-1 to TRBJ2-5; D is undetermined. V was cut by 4 bases and J by 4 bases, with 17 bases left in between. The CDR3 has 15 amino acids. CDR1 SGHRS and CDR2 YFSETQ come from the germline V gene. CDR3 sequence (DNA): TGCGCCAGCAGCCCTACAGTTGTGGACGGAGAGACCCAGTACTTC. Translating gives CASSPTVVDGETQYF.

The chain couples TRBV11-1 to TRBJ2-1; D uncertain. The CDR3 has 13 amino acids. Deletions cut 1 base from V and 9 bases from J, with 10 bases between. CDR1 and CDR2 (germline): SGHAT, FQDESV (reference sequence). CDR3 nucleotide sequence: TGTGCCAGCAGCTTAGATGTAGTAGGTGAGCAGTTCTTC. Its protein product is CASSLDVVGEQFF. Using reference TRBV11-1 and TRBJ2-1 for the parts outside the CDR3, the full variable domain is EAEVAQSPRYKITEKSQAVAFWCDPISGHATLYWYRQILGQGPELLVQFQDESVVDDSQLPKDRFSAERLKGVDSTLKIQPAELGDSAMYLCASSLDVVGEQFFGPGTRLTVL.

This clonotype was counted only a few times. CDR3 region: CASSRGGQGDGYTF. DNA of the CDR3: TGCGCCAGCAGCCGGGGAGGACAGGGCGATGGCTACACCTTC. The genes are TRBV4-3 and TRBJ1-2; TRBD1 aligns across 8 bases. This CDR3 region has 14 residues. The J segment lost 6 bases and the V segment lost 4 bases, leaving 7 bases of the junction unmatched. Looked up from germline, CDR1 is LGHNA and CDR2 is YSLEER.

This clonotype turned up a few times. This chain uses TRBV28 with TRBJ1-2; D gene ambiguous. There are 14 residues in the CDR3. Per the germline V gene, CDR1 is MDHEN and CDR2 is SYDVKM. V was trimmed by 3 bases and J by 4 bases, leaving 12 bases between them. CDR3 region: CASSLSVPSYGYTF. The DNA for the CDR3 is TGTGCCAGCAGTTTGAGTGTCCCTAGCTATGGCTACACCTTC.

For this clonotype: A read error may produce the germline difference seen at one junction end. The chain links TRBV12-3 or TRBV12-4 to TRBJ2-5; D may be TRBD2 (6 bases). This CDR3 comprises 14 residues. The CDR3 loop is CASRMGGSLETEYF. The CDR3 nucleotides are TGTGCCAGCAGAATGGGGGGTTCTCTAGAGACCGAGTACTTC.

This clonotype came up many times. The V gene is TRBV12-3 or TRBV12-4, the J gene TRBJ2-5, with D perhaps matching TRBD2 (6 bases). This CDR3 comprises 16 residues. V was shortened by 2 bases and J by 5 bases, with 18 bases between the two germline ends. CDR3 loop: CASSLTTSPAGETQYF. The CDR3 coding sequence is TGTGCCAGCAGTTTAACGACTTCGCCCGCGGGGGAGACCCAGTACTTC.

The chain combines TRBV4-1 with TRBJ2-7, with D uncertain. V was shortened by 3 bases and J by 3 bases, with 12 bases between the two germline ends. CDR1 and CDR2 (germline): MGHRA, YSYEKL. The CDR3 has 14 residues. The CDR3 DNA reads as TGCGCCAGCAGCCATCCTGTCTTGAGCTACGAGCAGTACTTC. Protein sequence: CASSHPVLSYEQYF.

The gene calls are TRBV24-1 and TRBJ2-3; 7 bases map to TRBD1. The CDR3 is made up of 14 amino acids. CDR1 is KGHDR, CDR2 SFDVKD, per germline. With 2 bases clipped from V and 3 bases from J, the junction kept 1 base outside the gene matches. CDR3 protein: CATSDSGGTDTQYF. As DNA, the CDR3 is TGTGCCACCAGTGATTCAGGGGGAACAGATACGCAGTATTTT.

This chain connects TRBV29-1 to TRBJ1-2; D is undetermined. V lost 5 bases to trimming and J lost 6 bases, with 1 base between them. The CDR3 sequence is 8 residues long. Germline V gene sequence: CDR1 SQVTM, CDR2 ANQGSEA. CDR3 in DNA: TGCAGCGTTAATGGCTACACCTTC. This gives the protein CSVNGYTF.

This clonotype was counted between two and nine times. The V gene is TRBV29-1, the J gene TRBJ1-1; D remains ambiguous. Germline CDR1 and CDR2: SQVTM and ANQGSEA. This CDR3 spans 15 amino acids. V lost 4 bases and J lost 0, with 15 bases in between. The CDR3 is CSVGGIGRVNTEAFF. The CDR3 DNA is TGCAGCGTTGGAGGGATCGGACGGGTGAACACTGAAGCTTTCTTT.

This clonotype was recorded a few times. The chain uses TRBV5-1 and TRBJ2-1; 11 bases fit TRBD2. Germline values: CDR1 SGHRS, CDR2 YFSETQ. CDR3 length equals 16 residues. The junction had 4 bases not matched to a gene; V was cut back by 0 bases and J by 5 bases. The CDR3 here is CASSLAIAGGNNEQFF. The DNA of the CDR3 is TGCGCCAGCAGCTTGGCCATAGCGGGGGGGAACAATGAGCAGTTCTTC. Full variable domain (rest looked up from reference TRBV5-1 and TRBJ2-1): KAGVTQTPRYLIKTRGQQVTLSCSPISGHRSVSWYQQTPGQGLQFLFEYFSETQRNKGNFPGRFSGRQFSNSRSEMNVSTLELGDSALYLCASSLAIAGGNNEQFFGPGTRLTVL.

The genes are TRBV9 and TRBJ2-1; 7 bases map to TRBD2. This CDR3 has 14 amino acids. Germline loops: CDR1 SGDLS, CDR2 YYNGEE. V dropped 0 bases and J dropped 9; count of bases not matched to a gene: 6. Here the CDR3 DNA reads TGTGCCAGCAGCGTAGTCGGCACTAGCGCTGAGCAGTTCTTC. Amino acid sequence: CASSVVGTSAEQFF.

J is TRBJ1-2 and V is TRBV25-1; D not certain. The V end was cut by 3 bases, the J end by 4 bases, with 15 bases between. CDR3 length: 15 amino acids. Germline V gene lookup returns CDR1 MGHDK and CDR2 SYGVNS. The CDR3 sequence is CASSEGLANSYGYTF. The CDR3 DNA is TGTGCCAGCAGTGAGGGGTTAGCGAACTCCTATGGCTACACCTTC.

V is TRBV10-3 and J is TRBJ2-7; possible D gene TRBD1, 5 bases. The germline V gene encodes CDR1 ENHRY and CDR2 SYGVKD. The CDR3 sequence is 12 residues long. V lost 6 bases and J lost 2, with 8 bases in between. The CDR3 DNA sequence: TGTGCCATCAGCCCAGGGCCCTACGAGCAGTACGTC. Its translation: CAISPGPYEQYV.

Details on this clonotype: The junction and the germline gene differ at one end; a read error may be behind it. V is TRBV20-1 and J is TRBJ2-3; 12 positions match TRBD2. The CDR3 runs to 15 residues. CDR1 is DFQATT and CDR2 is SNEGSKA in the germline V gene (reference sequence). The CDR3 sequence is CSAPGLAGPTETQYF. The CDR3 DNA sequence: TGCAGTGCTCCCGGACTAGCGGGGCCAACAGAAACGCAGTATTTT.

The J gene is TRBJ1-4, the V gene TRBV30; maybe TRBD1 (5 bases). The CDR3 covers 14 residues. The germline CDR1 and CDR2 sequences are GTSNPN and SVGIG (reference sequence). The V gene lost 2 bases and the J gene lost 5 bases, with 12 bases spanning the gap. DNA of the CDR3: TGTGCCTGGAGTCTGGGGGACTCGAATGAAAAACTGTTTTTT. Its protein is CAWSLGDSNEKLFF.